The 10 T cell receptor beta chains below were found in one sample sequenced in a study of T-cell reconstitution after alpha-beta-depleted transplantation in children. The TCRbeta library incorporated unique molecular identifiers. TCRdb called the PCR reads again in MiXCR, with one record for every CDR3 protein. The sample holds about 900,000 distinct CDR3 sequences, around 30% seen once. The specimen was PBMCs, mostly from graft donor cells, collected 360 days after TCRalphabeta/CD19-depleted stem cell transplant. These receptor sequences come from a boy under three years old who had a stem cell transplant for SCID, so the T cells may come from the graft donor.

V is TRBV5-1 and J is TRBJ2-3, with TRBD1 matching over 8 bases. J lost 1 base, V lost 3 bases, and 7 bases had no gene match. The CDR3 is 16 residues long. The V gene's germline CDR1 is SGHRS and CDR2 YFSETQ. CDR3 sequence (DNA): TGCGCCAGCAGCTCCCAAACGACAGGGGGCACAGATACGCAGTATTTT. Protein sequence: CASSSQTTGGTDTQYF.

The CDR3 region is CASSLGWSRDFRPYEQYF. CDR3 nucleotide sequence: TGTGCCAGCAGCTTGGGGTGGTCAAGGGACTTCCGACCCTACGAGCAGTACTTC. The J gene is TRBJ2-7, the V gene TRBV5-6; D perhaps matches TRBD2 (6 bases). V gave up 0 bases and J gave up 2 bases, with 21 bases separating them. This CDR3 region has 18 residues. Germline loops: CDR1 SGHDT, CDR2 YYEEEE.

The chain links TRBV29-1 to TRBJ2-7, with TRBD2 as a possible D gene (6 bases). V was clipped by 4 bases and J by 2 bases, with 18 bases between them. Looked up from germline, CDR1 is SQVTM and CDR2 is ANQGSEA. The CDR3 has 15 amino acids. This CDR3 is CSVAPDRDWPYEQYF. CDR3 DNA sequence: TGCAGCGTTGCACCGGACCGGGACTGGCCCTACGAGCAGTACTTC.

This clonotype showed up just a few times. The CDR3 DNA reads TGCAGTGTATGGGATTCAACTAATGAAAAACTGTTTTTT. Amino acids: CSVWDSTNEKLFF. The chain employs TRBV20-1 and TRBJ1-4; D unresolved. The CDR3 loop spans 13 amino acids. Trimming took 7 bases from V and 0 from J, leaving 9 bases between them. CDR1 DFQATT and CDR2 SNEGSKA come from the germline V gene (reference sequence).

This rearrangement joins TRBV6-1 to TRBJ2-5; no reliable D call. Trimming pared 1 base from V and 5 bases from J, leaving 14 bases between. The CDR3 consists of 15 residues. Germline V gene lookup returns CDR1 MNHNS and CDR2 SASEGT. Here the CDR3 reads CASSEVGVPRETQYF. For the CDR3, the DNA is TGTGCCAGCAGTGAAGTTGGCGTCCCTCGGGAGACCCAGTACTTC.

This chain uses TRBV5-5 with TRBJ2-7; possibly TRBD2 for D (5 bases). CDR1 is SGHKS and CDR2 is YYEKEE in the germline V gene (reference sequence). The CDR3 runs 15 residues. V was pared by 3 bases and J by 4 bases, with 17 bases between. The CDR3 reads CASSSAPGRGYEQYF. As DNA, the CDR3 is TGTGCCAGCAGCTCAGCCCCCGGACGGGGATACGAGCAGTACTTC.

In its sample, this clonotype was seen a few times. The rearrangement links TRBV5-1 to TRBJ1-6, with D uncertain. The CDR3 sequence is 14 residues long. From germline, CDR1 is SGHRS and CDR2 YFSETQ. The V and J ends lost 4 bases and 6 bases respectively, with 11 bases between them. Written as DNA, the CDR3 is TGCGCCAGCAGCGCCCCGCAACTTAATTCACCCCTCCACTTT. Protein product: CASSAPQLNSPLHF.

This clonotype has just a few counts. The rearrangement uses TRBV4-3 and TRBJ2-1, with 8 bases lining up with TRBD1. This CDR3 spans 16 amino acids. Per the germline V gene, CDR1 is LGHNA and CDR2 is YSLEER. V shed 0 bases and J 8 bases; nucleotides not matched to a gene: 9. CDR3: CASSQERQGIEDEQFF. CDR3 DNA: TGCGCCAGCAGCCAAGAAAGACAGGGGATTGAGGATGAGCAGTTCTTC.

J is TRBJ1-5 and V is TRBV24-1; D call uncertain. V gave up 5 bases and J gave up 0 bases, with 7 bases separating them. CDR1 and CDR2 (germline): KGHDR, SFDVKD. The CDR3 length is 14 residues. This CDR3 reads CATSGADSNQPQHF. The CDR3 DNA is TGTGCCACCAGTGGGGCGGATAGCAATCAGCCCCAGCATTTT.

This clonotype was observed a handful of times. The chain carries TRBV27 and TRBJ1-1, with 9 bases aligning to TRBD1. The V gene's germline CDR1 is MNHEY and CDR2 SMNVEV (reference sequence). V was pared by 6 bases and J by 1 base, with 9 bases of the junction left unmatched. The CDR3 is 16 residues long. CDR3 in DNA: TGTGCCAGCAGCCAATTCGCACAGGGGGCGAACACTGAAGCTTTCTTT. This encodes CASSQFAQGANTEAFF.